This T cell receptor beta chain was recorded in a study of blood T cell repertoires in COVID-19. Study in general: The study drew acute and convalescent COVID-19 samples from the United States, Italy and Spain. In each case, the material was cDNA or gDNA derived from T cells, B-cell-depleted T cells, or PBMCs.

The authors' processing: By means of reference gene primer amplification, nucleated cell counts were estimated. Generated by immunoSEQ multiplex PCR, the TCRdb table keeps only in-frame clones and is missing some. That table is the source of V, J and clone size, and D and trimming were worked out from the DNA. The sample has about 410,000 clones, about 88% seen once. This CDR3 region has 15 residues. Germline V gene sequence: CDR1 SEHNR, CDR2 FQNEAQ (reference sequence). With 4 bases clipped from V and 2 bases from J, the junction kept 3 bases outside the gene matches. This TCR derives from a woman in her thirties or forties with COVID-19, enrolled during active disease. The sequenced sample was peripheral blood. V is TRBV7-9 and J is TRBJ2-5, with 11 bases that match TRBD2. Here the CDR3 reads CASSSSGRPQETQYF. For the CDR3, the DNA is TGTGCCAGCAGCTCTAGCGGGAGGCCGCAAGAGACCCAGTACTTC.